This T cell receptor beta chain was sequenced for a study of OX40 agonist ivuxolimab in advanced cancers. Study overall: Melanoma, hepatocellular carcinoma, head and neck or renal cell cancer occurred in dose-escalation patients.

Profiled with immunoSEQ multiplex PCR; TCRdb holds only in-frame clones, not every one. The sample includes roughly 45,000 clones, roughly 88% of them seen just once. The CDR3 runs to 15 residues. Trimming took off 5 bases at V and 1 base at J, with 9 bases between the two ends. The germline V gene has CDR1 SGHAT and CDR2 FQNNGV. Patients were ruled out by autoimmune disease history or systemic immunosuppression. Here the sequenced sample was CD4+ or CD8+ T cells sorted from blood, taken in a trial of the OX40 agonist ivuxolimab. The J gene is TRBJ2-6, the V gene TRBV11-2; D gene unclear. The TCR comes from an adult with an advanced solid tumor such as melanoma, head and neck, liver or kidney cancer. The CDR3 spells CASSPLGSGANVLTF. The CDR3, as DNA: TGTGCCAGCAGCCCCTTAGGGTCTGGGGCCAACGTCCTGACTTTC.